These 2 T cell receptor beta chains share one sample of origin, sequenced in a study of cytomegalovirus exposure and HLA in healthy donors. The PCR was carried out with 60 Vbeta primers and 13 Jbeta primers. Assay: immunoSEQ multiplex PCR; the TCRdb copy retains only in-frame clones and omits some. The repertoire consists of about 120,000 clones, with around three quarters occurring once and the leading ten covering around 1.3%. The sample taken for sequencing was PBMCs. These TCRs come from a female donor in good health and CMV-seronegative.

This clone turned up a few times. V gene TRBV10-3 combines with J gene TRBJ1-5; maybe TRBD1 (6 bases). The CDR3 is 13 residues long. CDR1 ENHRY and CDR2 SYGVKD come from the germline V gene. Trimming removed 10 bases from V and 1 base from J, with 11 bases in between. The CDR3 reads CATRDMSNQPQHF. The CDR3 coding sequence is TGTGCCACGAGGGACATGAGCAATCAGCCCCAGCATTTT.

A few counts support this clone. The DNA for the CDR3 is TGTGCCAGCAGCCAAGACTTCGGGACTGGTACGTTAGAGCAGTTCTTC. Translated, it gives CASSQDFGTGTLEQFF. This chain connects TRBV4-2 to TRBJ2-1, with D possibly TRBD2 on 6 matching bases. Trimming left V 0 bases short and J 10 bases short, with 19 bases between. The CDR3 length is 16 residues. The germline V gene encodes CDR1 LGHNA and CDR2 YNFKEQ.